This TCR beta chain originates from a study of tumour-infiltrating T cells in Burkitt lymphoma. Overall study context: Repertoire clonality predicted overall and progression-free survival. Study-wide findings and caveats: Several public clonotypes recurred in numerous Burkitt lymphoma patients.

A note on this clone: What it recognizes is unknown.

From germline, CDR1 is LNHDA and CDR2 SQIVND (reference sequence). This CDR3 comprises 14 residues. J lost 5 bases, V lost 5 bases, and 4 bases had no gene match. The table came from immunoSEQ multiplex PCR; TCRdb's copy has only in-frame clones and leaves some out. The sample holds 600 to 750 clones; 96% are singletons and the top ten take 3.5% to 5%. What was sequenced was tumor tissue. The clonotype was recovered from a human donor with Burkitt lymphoma. The chain is built from TRBV19 and TRBJ2-1, with TRBD2 matching over 9 bases. The CDR3 region is CASSWSGRNNEQFF. The CDR3 nucleotides read TGTGCCAGTAGTTGGAGCGGGAGGAACAATGAGCAGTTCTTC.